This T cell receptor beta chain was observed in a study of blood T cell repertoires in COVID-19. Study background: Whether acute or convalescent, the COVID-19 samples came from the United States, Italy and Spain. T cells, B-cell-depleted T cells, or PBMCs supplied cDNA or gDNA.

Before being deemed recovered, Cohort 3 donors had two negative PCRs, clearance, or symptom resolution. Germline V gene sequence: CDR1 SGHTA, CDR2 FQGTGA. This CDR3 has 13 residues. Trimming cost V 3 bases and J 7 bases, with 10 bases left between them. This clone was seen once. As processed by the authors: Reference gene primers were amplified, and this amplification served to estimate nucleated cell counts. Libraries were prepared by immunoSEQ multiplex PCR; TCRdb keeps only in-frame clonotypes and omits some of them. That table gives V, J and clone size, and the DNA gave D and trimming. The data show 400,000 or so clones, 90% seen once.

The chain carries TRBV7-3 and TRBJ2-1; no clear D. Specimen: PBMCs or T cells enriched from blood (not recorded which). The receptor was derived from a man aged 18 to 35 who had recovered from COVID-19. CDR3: CASSFTTNNEQFF. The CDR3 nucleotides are TGTGCCAGCAGCTTTACTACTAATAATGAGCAGTTCTTC.